The T cell receptor beta chain under discussion was sequenced for a study of T cell responses to AZD1222 COVID-19 vaccine. Broader study findings: When two AZD1222 doses had been given, Spike-specific TCR breadth and depth rose. Sampling captured repertoires only after the peak T cell response.

The assay was immunoSEQ multiplex PCR, and TCRdb's table has in-frame clones only and misses some. This sample has about 210,000 clones; roughly 94% occur once, and the top ten carry about 1.5%. V gave up 4 bases and J gave up 10 bases, with 11 bases separating them. CDR3 length: 12 amino acids. In germline, CDR1 is MDHEN, CDR2 SYDVKM. This clone appeared once. What it recognizes is unknown. This chain links TRBV28 with TRBJ2-1; D is perhaps TRBD1 (6 bases). The clonotype comes from an adult who received the MenACWY meningococcal vaccine as a control. Sequencing was performed on peripheral blood, taken 28 days after the second dose of the MenACWY control vaccine. CDR3 protein: CASSSGTPEQFF. The CDR3 DNA follows: TGTGCCAGCAGTTCAGGGACACCGGAGCAGTTCTTC.